This TCR beta chain was recovered during a study of shared clonotypes between healthy human individuals. Overall study results and limits: Naive CD4 clonotype sharing across a few donors was approximately 5%.

Per the germline V gene, CDR1 is MGHRA and CDR2 is YSYEKL. The CDR3 has 19 residues. After removal of 3 bases from V and 7 bases from J, the junction contained 18 bases not matched to a gene. In the authors' workflow: ImmunoSEQ supplied junction-only sequences lacking quality scores, so filtering was different. The protocol was immunoSEQ multiplex PCR, while the TCRdb copy is restricted to in-frame clones and leaves out a portion. V and J calls and clone size are as listed in that table; D and trimming were resolved from the DNA. The table shows approximately 740,000 clones, with over 65% occurring only once. A remark on this clone: Its antigen is unidentified.

Sequencing was performed on memory CD4+ T cells sorted from blood. Stated subset: CD45RA-negative fraction. This TCR was sampled from a woman aged 25 to 45 in good health. This chain connects TRBV4-1 to TRBJ2-2, with 9 bases identical to TRBD1. The CDR3 is CASSQGQGRRYERGGELFF. CDR3 DNA sequence: TGCGCCAGCAGCCAGGGACAGGGTAGACGTTACGAGCGGGGCGGGGAGCTGTTTTTT.